One and the same sample provided the 18 T cell receptor beta chains below, sequenced in a study of radiation and T cells in renal cell carcinoma (dated by TCRdb to 2020 to 2021). The meaning of the sample's time point label: baseline pretreatment blood. What this sample's treatment or condition label stands for: 15 Gy SBRT to primary tumor, nephrectomy 4 weeks later. Libraries were constructed by the immunoSEQ multiplex PCR assay. Drawn from immuneACCESS, this table holds only the in-frame rearrangements with V and J called that TCRdb kept. Clones are partly lost; checked studies trace under half to an unresolved V gene and leave the rest unexplained. The sample has roughly 100,000 clones on record, 65% to 90% of them singletons. The ten largest clones represent almost 8% of the sample. The sample in question was blood, obtained from a patient whose treatment included radiotherapy and nephrectomy. These receptors came from a man aged 50-59 years with renal cell carcinoma.

J is TRBJ1-5 and V is TRBV15; 8 bases match TRBD1. Looked up from germline, CDR1 is LNHNV and CDR2 is YYDKDF (reference sequence). The CDR3 consists of 15 residues. J gave up 10 bases and V 0 bases, and 8 bases lay outside the gene matches. In nucleotides, the CDR3 is TGTGCCACCAGCAGAGACAGGGGGCCCCTCCAACCCCAGCATTTT. Protein: CATSRDRGPLQPQHF.

V gene TRBV10-3 combines with J gene TRBJ2-7; TRBD1 matches at 11 bases. Germline CDR1 and CDR2: ENHRY and SYGVKD. With 6 bases clipped from V and 6 bases from J, the junction kept 7 bases outside the gene matches. This CDR3 region has 14 residues. CDR3 DNA sequence: TGTGCCATCAGGCCGCCGGACAGGGGGCCCGAGCAGTACTTC. This translates into CAIRPPDRGPEQYF.

The rearrangement joins TRBV4-1 to TRBJ1-2, with TRBD1 matching 8 bases. The V segment lost 1 base and the J segment 4 bases; nucleotides outside the gene matches: 11. Germline values: CDR1 MGHRA, CDR2 YSYEKL. This CDR3 is 17 amino acids long. The CDR3 spells CASSQVGRRQGIYGYTF. In nucleotides, the CDR3 is TGCGCCAGCAGCCAAGTAGGGAGGAGACAGGGGATCTATGGCTACACCTTC.

The gene calls are TRBV25-1 and TRBJ2-1; D gene uncertain. CDR1 is MGHDK, CDR2 SYGVNS, per germline. Trimming cost V 3 bases and J 0 bases, with 12 bases left between them. The CDR3 sequence is 16 residues long. The CDR3 sequence is CASSDIAERSYNEQFF. For the CDR3, the DNA is TGTGCCAGCAGTGACATTGCGGAACGCTCCTACAATGAGCAGTTCTTC.

The J gene is TRBJ2-2, the V gene TRBV18; possible D gene TRBD1, 5 bases. The germline CDR1 and CDR2 sequences are KGHSH and LQKENI. This CDR3 is 16 amino acids long. V was pared by 2 bases and J by 6 bases, with 16 bases between. The CDR3, as DNA: TGTGCCAGCTCACCAAATGGCCCAGGGAATTCCGGGGAGCTGTTTTTT. It is translated as CASSPNGPGNSGELFF.

J is TRBJ1-2 and V is TRBV5-4, with D possibly matching TRBD1 (6 bases). Germline lookup yields CDR1 SGHNT and CDR2 YYREEE (reference sequence). V shed 2 bases and J shed 4 bases, with 9 bases lying between them. The length of the CDR3 is 13 residues. The CDR3, as DNA: TGTGCCAGCAGCTTCCAGGGGATCTATGGCTACACCTTC. This sequence encodes CASSFQGIYGYTF.

The genes are TRBV5-1 and TRBJ2-3, with 7 bases fitting TRBD1. Germline CDR1 reads SGHRS; CDR2 reads YFSETQ. V lost 4 bases to trimming and J lost 0 bases; unmatched junction nucleotides: 11. This CDR3 comprises 17 residues. The CDR3 loop is CASSLRRDSASTDTQYF. The CDR3 nucleotides read TGCGCCAGCAGCCTTAGAAGGGACAGCGCTAGCACAGATACGCAGTATTTT.

The rearrangement uses TRBV7-2 and TRBJ2-4; D is unclear. The length of the CDR3 is 14 residues. CDR1 is SGHTA, CDR2 FQGNSA, per germline. V lost 1 base to trimming and J lost 3 bases, with 7 bases between them. CDR3 nucleotide sequence: TGTGCCAGCAGCTTAGGGCACAGCAAAAACATTCAGTACTTC. Its translation: CASSLGHSKNIQYF.

The V and J genes are TRBV7-6 and TRBJ2-1; D is undetermined. The CDR3 has 12 residues. Germline CDR1 reads SGHVS; CDR2 reads FNYEAQ. V lost 2 bases to trimming and J lost 9 bases, with 8 bases between them. CDR3 nucleotide sequence: TGTGCCAGCAGCTTACCACTGAGTGAGCAGTTCTTC. Encoded protein: CASSLPLSEQFF.

V gene TRBV4-1 combines with J gene TRBJ1-1; D is possibly TRBD1 (5 bases). V lost 4 bases and J lost 7, with 19 bases in between. From germline, CDR1 is MGHRA and CDR2 YSYEKL. The CDR3 has 15 residues. This CDR3 reads CASSLTVSSGDEAFF. Here the CDR3 DNA reads TGCGCCAGCAGCCTTACAGTTTCATCGGGGGATGAAGCTTTCTTT.

The rearrangement uses TRBV28 and TRBJ2-7; 12 bases fit TRBD1. Germline CDR1 reads MDHEN; CDR2 reads SYDVKM. J lost 4 bases, V lost 6 bases, and 4 bases had no gene match. This CDR3 has 14 amino acids. CDR3 coding DNA: TGTGCCAGCAGGGGGACAGGGGGCTCGTACGAGCAGTACTTC. The encoded protein is CASRGTGGSYEQYF.

This chain uses TRBV28 with TRBJ2-7; D is unclear. Germline loops: CDR1 MDHEN, CDR2 SYDVKM. The CDR3 is 13 residues long. V lost 2 bases, J lost 3 bases, and 8 bases lay in between. The CDR3 sequence: CASSLVAFYEQYF. The CDR3 DNA sequence: TGTGCCAGCAGTTTAGTAGCCTTCTACGAGCAGTACTTC.

This clone was seen a few times. The chain carries TRBV2 and TRBJ2-3; no reliable D call. The CDR3 covers 11 residues. Trimming removed 6 bases from V and 6 bases from J, with 7 bases in between. In germline, CDR1 is SNHLY, CDR2 FYNNEI. CDR3 in amino acids: CASRGMDTQYF. CDR3 in DNA: TGTGCCAGCAGGGGGATGGATACGCAGTATTTT.

The chain is built from TRBV10-3 and TRBJ1-2, with a possible D match to TRBD1 (6 bases). This CDR3 has 12 residues. Between the trimmed V and J ends, which lost 6 bases and 1 base, there was a span of 6 bases. Germline values: CDR1 ENHRY, CDR2 SYGVKD. This chain's CDR3 is CAIRQGNYGYTF. The DNA of the CDR3 is TGTGCCATCAGACAGGGTAACTATGGCTACACCTTC.

The chain is built from TRBV2 and TRBJ2-3, with TRBD2 matching over 7 bases. The germline CDR1 and CDR2 sequences are SNHLY and FYNNEI. After removal of 3 bases from V and 6 bases from J, the junction contained 6 bases not matched to a gene. This CDR3 contains 14 residues. CDR3 in amino acids: CASSDSGVGDTQYF. The CDR3 DNA follows: TGTGCCAGCAGTGACAGCGGGGTAGGTGATACGCAGTATTTT.

CDR3 sequence reads: CASGSTTYGYTF. Here the CDR3 DNA reads TGTGCCAGCGGATCAACAACCTATGGCTACACCTTC. The rearrangement joins TRBV9 to TRBJ1-2; D ambiguous. The CDR3 spans 12 residues. CDR1 and CDR2 from the germline V gene are SGDLS and YYNGEE. The V end lost 7 bases, the J end lost 4 bases, and 11 bases lay between the germline ends.

This sequence joins TRBV9 and TRBJ2-3; no definite D call. The CDR3 loop spans 14 amino acids. V lost 3 bases to trimming and J lost 1 base, with 9 bases between them. CDR1 and CDR2 from the germline V gene are SGDLS and YYNGEE. The CDR3 region has the DNA TGTGCCAGCAGCGACCTCCGGGGCACAGATACGCAGTATTTT. Encoded protein: CASSDLRGTDTQYF.

The chain couples TRBV29-1 to TRBJ2-3; TRBD1 or TRBD2 may be the D gene (5 bases each). Per germline, CDR1 SQVTM and CDR2 ANQGSEA. The CDR3 extends over 17 amino acids. V lost 3 bases and J lost 3, with 22 bases in between. This chain's CDR3 is CSVDGIRDELYTDTQYF. The CDR3 nucleotides are TGCAGCGTTGATGGGATCCGGGACGAACTTTATACAGATACGCAGTATTTT.